The present T cell receptor beta chain was sequenced within a study of T cells of healthy individuals. One entry per CDR3 protein results from TCRdb running MiXCR on the 5' RACE reads. This sample has about 100,000 distinct CDR3 sequences, with approximately 15% found just once. CDR1 and CDR2 from the germline V gene are SNHLY and FYNNEI. With 6 bases removed from V and 3 bases from J, the gap between germline ends came to 6 bases. CDR3 length: 12 residues. This clonotype was observed a handful of times. The source of this sequence is a human donor in good health. The J gene is TRBJ1-3, the V gene TRBV2; no clear D. In nucleotides, the CDR3 is TGTGCCAGCAGCCGCGATGGAAACACCATATATTTT. Residues: CASSRDGNTIYF.